These 29 T cell receptor beta chains came from one sample sequenced in a study of OX40 agonist ivuxolimab in advanced cancers. Only in-frame clones appear in the TCRdb table, and some are missing; sequencing was by immunoSEQ multiplex PCR. This sample has roughly 90,000 clones, with approximately 85% found just once. This sample comprised CD4+ or CD8+ T cells sorted from blood, obtained in a trial of the OX40 agonist ivuxolimab. Receptors originate from an adult with an advanced solid tumor such as melanoma, head and neck, liver or kidney cancer.

This clone occurred a few times. An end of the junction differs from the germline gene, which may be a read error. The V call is TRBV6-6, the J call TRBJ1-6, with TRBD1 matching 7 bases. Germline V CDR1 and CDR2: MNHNY, SVGAGI (reference sequence). The CDR3 has 13 amino acids. The CDR3 region is CASSDRDKSPLHF. The CDR3 DNA follows: TGTGCCAGCAGTGACAGGGATAAGTCACCCCTCCACTTT.

This chain links TRBV19 with TRBJ2-5; 8 bases line up with TRBD2. The V and J ends lost 4 bases and 1 base, in that order; junction bases with no gene match: 8. The CDR3 has 16 amino acids. Per the germline V gene, CDR1 is LNHDA and CDR2 is SQIVND (reference sequence). The chain's CDR3 is CASSTGGADVQETQYF. CDR3 bases: TGTGCCAGTAGTACGGGAGGGGCGGATGTCCAAGAGACCCAGTACTTC.

This clone showed up just a few times. Mismatch with germline at one junction end may stem from a read error. The V call is TRBV19, the J call TRBJ2-7, with 7 bases identical to TRBD1. CDR1 LNHDA and CDR2 SQIVND come from the germline V gene (reference sequence). The CDR3 covers 12 residues. CDR3 amino acids: CASGTDSYAQYF. The CDR3 bases are TGTGCCAGCGGGACAGACAGCTACGCGCAGTACTTC.

The J gene is TRBJ2-5, the V gene TRBV7-3; 9 positions match TRBD2. The CDR3 has 19 residues. Germline-derived CDR1 and CDR2 are SGHTA and FQGTGA. With V trimmed by 3 bases and J by 0 bases, 14 bases remained unmatched. The CDR3 DNA sequence: TGTGCCAGCAGCTTGGGCCCCCCCGGAGTAGCGGGGGACCAAGAGACCCAGTACTTC. It encodes CASSLGPPGVAGDQETQYF.

The chain employs TRBV18 and TRBJ2-4, with D perhaps matching TRBD1 (5 bases). Germline V lookup: CDR1 KGHSH, CDR2 LQKENI. CDR3 length: 14 residues. The V end lost 3 bases, the J end lost 10 bases, and 16 bases lay between the germline ends. The CDR3 protein is CASSPAGAFRIQYF. Here the CDR3 DNA reads TGTGCCAGCTCACCGGCTGGGGCTTTTCGAATTCAGTACTTC.

The chain recombines TRBV2 with TRBJ2-3; TRBD1 agrees at 10 bases. Trimming removed 6 bases from V and 5 bases from J; junction bases left unmatched: 8. The CDR3 contains 15 residues. Germline V gene sequence: CDR1 SNHLY, CDR2 FYNNEI. The CDR3 region is CASSTGTGEGDTQYF. CDR3 DNA sequence: TGTGCCAGCAGCACCGGGACAGGGGAGGGAGATACGCAGTATTTT.

The V gene is TRBV27, the J gene TRBJ2-7; TRBD2 matches at 8 bases. There are 14 residues in the CDR3. V lost 4 bases to trimming and J lost 6 bases; unmatched junction nucleotides: 8. The germline gives CDR1 MNHEY, CDR2 SMNVEV (reference sequence). The CDR3 coding sequence is TGTGCCAGCAGTTCCGCTCGGGAGGGGATCGAGCAGTACGTC. Translated, it gives CASSSAREGIEQYV.

The J gene is TRBJ1-1, the V gene TRBV7-2; no reliable D call. The CDR3 covers 17 residues. V shed 1 base and J shed 2 bases, with 17 bases lying between them. CDR1 and CDR2 (germline): SGHTA, FQGNSA. CDR3 DNA: TGTGCCAGCAGCTTAGTGTGGGGAGGATCTCGAAACACTGAAGCTTTCTTT. Translation: CASSLVWGGSRNTEAFF. Using reference TRBV7-2 and TRBJ1-1 for the parts outside the CDR3, the full variable domain is GAGVSQSPSNKVTEKGKDVELRCDPISGHTALYWYRQSLGQGLEFLIYFQGNSAPDKSGLPSDRFSAERTGGSVSTLTIQRTQQEDSAVYLCASSLVWGGSRNTEAFFGQGTRLTVV.

J is TRBJ2-3 and V is TRBV29-1, with 8 nucleotides matching TRBD2. The CDR3 consists of 15 residues. V lost 8 bases and J lost 4; bases outside the gene matches: 14. Germline V gene sequence: CDR1 SQVTM, CDR2 ANQGSEA. CDR3 DNA: TGCAGCACCCTCGGGGTTAGCGGGGTCGCAGATACGCAGTATTTT. This codes for CSTLGVSGVADTQYF.

This chain joins TRBV10-3 and TRBJ2-5; D may be TRBD1 (5 bases). The CDR3 covers 15 residues. Germline V gene sequence: CDR1 ENHRY, CDR2 SYGVKD. Between the trimmed V and J ends, which lost 4 bases and 4 bases, there was a span of 16 bases. CDR3 coding DNA: TGTGCCATCAGTGGGGGCCTGAACACGGTAGAGACCCAGTACTTC. This gives the protein CAISGGLNTVETQYF.

The chain couples TRBV11-2 to TRBJ1-4; a weak D match, TRBD1 (6 bases). The CDR3 is made up of 14 amino acids. Germline values: CDR1 SGHAT, CDR2 FQNNGV. Trimming left V 2 bases short and J 5 bases short, with 9 bases between. CDR3 sequence reads: CASSLRQGNEKLFF. The CDR3 DNA follows: TGTGCCAGCAGCTTAAGGCAGGGGAATGAAAAACTGTTTTTT.

The rearrangement joins TRBV2 to TRBJ1-4, with D possibly matching TRBD1 (5 bases). Germline assignment: CDR1 SNHLY and CDR2 FYNNEI. Trimming removed 3 bases at V and 6 bases at J, with 17 bases between. The CDR3 has 16 amino acids. CDR3 bases: TGTGCCAGCAGTGACGGGACGTCGTGGATGGATGAAAAACTGTTTTTT. It specifies CASSDGTSWMDEKLFF.

The chain recombines TRBV19 with TRBJ1-5; TRBD1 matches at 9 bases. CDR1 is LNHDA, CDR2 SQIVND, per germline (reference sequence). The CDR3 is 13 residues long. V was pared by 6 bases and J by 14 bases, with 11 bases of the junction left unmatched. CDR3 protein: CASSTGGYGPEHF. The DNA of the CDR3 is TGTGCCAGTAGCACAGGGGGCTACGGACCGGAGCATTTT.

The genes are TRBV5-1 and TRBJ2-7; D gene uncertain. The CDR3 runs to 13 residues. V dropped 0 bases and J dropped 3 bases, with 7 bases sitting between them. The germline gives CDR1 SGHRS, CDR2 YFSETQ. CDR3 nucleotides: TGCGCCAGCAGCTTGGGACTCCACTACGAGCAGTACTTC. It encodes CASSLGLHYEQYF. Together with reference TRBV5-1 and TRBJ2-7, the CDR3 gives the full variable domain: KAGVTQTPRYLIKTRGQQVTLSCSPISGHRSVSWYQQTPGQGLQFLFEYFSETQRNKGNFPGRFSGRQFSNSRSEMNVSTLELGDSALYLCASSLGLHYEQYFGPGTRLTVT.

The chain carries TRBV2 and TRBJ1-1; possible D gene TRBD1, 5 bases. Germline CDR1 is SNHLY and CDR2 is FYNNEI. The CDR3 runs 11 residues. Trimming took off 6 bases at V and 10 bases at J, with 12 bases between the two ends. CDR3: CASREEGIAFF. The CDR3 coding sequence is TGTGCCAGCAGGGAGGAGGGGATAGCTTTCTTT.

This chain uses TRBV28 with TRBJ1-2; no definite D call. Germline V gene sequence: CDR1 MDHEN, CDR2 SYDVKM. CDR3 length: 13 amino acids. Trimming shortened V by 3 bases and J by 2 bases, and 7 bases separated the two germline ends. Here the CDR3 DNA reads TGTGCCAGCAGTTTGTTAGGGAACTATGGCTACACCTTC. It encodes CASSLLGNYGYTF.

CDR3: CASSHPRGGQETQYF. CDR3 DNA sequence: TGTGCCAGCAGCCACCCTCGAGGGGGCCAAGAGACCCAGTACTTC. The chain combines TRBV5-5 with TRBJ2-5; TRBD1 is a possible D gene (6 bases). With 4 bases removed from V and 1 base from J, the gap between germline ends came to 14 bases. In germline, CDR1 is SGHKS, CDR2 YYEKEE (reference sequence). The CDR3 sequence is 15 residues long.

This chain uses TRBV5-1 with TRBJ2-6, with D perhaps matching TRBD1 (5 bases). The CDR3 spans 16 residues. The ends were cut back, 0 bases at V and 0 bases at J, with 7 bases in the middle. CDR1 SGHRS and CDR2 YFSETQ come from the germline V gene. The DNA for the CDR3 is TGCGCCAGCAGCTTGGTAGGGGTCTCTGGGGCCAACGTCCTGACTTTC. Encoded protein: CASSLVGVSGANVLTF.

J is TRBJ2-1 and V is TRBV9, with 8 nucleotides matching TRBD1. The V and J ends lost 4 bases and 1 base, in that order; junction bases with no gene match: 4. The CDR3 is 15 amino acids. The germline gives CDR1 SGDLS, CDR2 YYNGEE. For the CDR3, the DNA is TGTGCCAGCAGCCCAGGACAGGGATCCTACAATGAGCAGTTCTTC. It translates to CASSPGQGSYNEQFF.

This rearrangement joins TRBV7-6 to TRBJ1-1; 7 bases are a match to TRBD1. Trimming removed 5 bases from V and 3 bases from J; junction bases left unmatched: 6. The CDR3 runs to 14 residues. Germline V lookup: CDR1 SGHVS, CDR2 FNYEAQ. The CDR3 sequence is CASSPGQEYTEAFF. The CDR3 bases are TGTGCCAGCAGCCCAGGACAGGAGTACACTGAAGCTTTCTTT.

CDR3 coding DNA: TGTGCCAGCAGCTTACCAGACACCTCCGTCCATGGCTACACCTTC. It is translated as CASSLPDTSVHGYTF. V is TRBV7-2 and J is TRBJ1-2; D ambiguous. The CDR3 consists of 15 residues. V dropped 2 bases and J dropped 6 bases, with 16 bases sitting between them. Per germline, CDR1 SGHTA and CDR2 FQGNSA.

Details on this clone: Its ends do not fully match the called genes, so a read error is possible. The chain employs TRBV18 and TRBJ1-2; D is undetermined. This CDR3 has 14 amino acids. Looked up from germline, CDR1 is KGHSH and CDR2 is LQKENI. This CDR3 is CASAPLTSNYGYTF. The CDR3 region has the DNA TGTGCCAGCGCACCCCTGACATCTAACTATGGCTACACCTTC.

This chain links TRBV6-4 with TRBJ2-1, with TRBD2 identical over 16 bases. In germline, CDR1 is MRHNA, CDR2 SNTAGT. CDR3 size: 18 residues. V was clipped by 4 bases and J by 4 bases; unmatched bases: 7. The CDR3 here is CASSVGTSGRATYNEQFF. DNA for the CDR3: TGTGCCAGCAGTGTAGGGACTAGCGGGAGGGCCACGTACAATGAGCAGTTCTTC.

This clone was detected once. The chain carries TRBV29-1 and TRBJ2-2, with TRBD1 identical over 8 bases. The J segment lost 5 bases and the V segment lost 4 bases, leaving 6 bases of the junction unmatched. The CDR3 spans 14 residues. CDR1 is SQVTM, CDR2 ANQGSEA, per germline. The CDR3 region is CSVGGQGVTGELFF. The CDR3 DNA is TGCAGCGTTGGCGGACAGGGTGTTACCGGGGAGCTGTTTTTT.

This chain uses TRBV4-1 with TRBJ1-3, with TRBD1 identical over 7 bases. From germline, CDR1 is MGHRA and CDR2 YSYEKL. Unmatched junction bases numbered 13, after V lost 1 base and J lost 1 base. The CDR3 is 19 amino acids. CDR3 bases: TGCGCCAGCAGCCAAGGAGCTCGTGGGACAGTAGGTTCTGGAAACACCATATATTTT. Amino acid sequence: CASSQGARGTVGSGNTIYF.

The chain carries TRBV5-4 and TRBJ1-1; D unresolved. Germline V CDR1 and CDR2: SGHNT, YYREEE (reference sequence). The CDR3 contains 14 residues. V lost 4 bases and J 3 bases, leaving 13 bases between the germline ends. As DNA, the CDR3 is TGTGCCAGCAGCCCGAGGGCGATAGACACTGAAGCTTTCTTT. Protein product: CASSPRAIDTEAFF.

This chain links TRBV15 with TRBJ2-7; D assignment may be TRBD1 or TRBD2 (5 bases each). This CDR3 contains 16 residues. V shed 0 bases and J shed 2 bases, with 14 bases lying between them. Per the germline V gene, CDR1 is LNHNV and CDR2 is YYDKDF (reference sequence). The CDR3 DNA is TGTGCCACCAGCAGAGAATGGGACGGACCTACCTACGAGCAGTACGTC. Translating it yields CATSREWDGPTYEQYV.

The chain combines TRBV5-1 with TRBJ2-5; tentative D call: TRBD1 (6 bases). Germline CDR1 and CDR2: SGHRS and YFSETQ. V was shortened by 4 bases and J by 2 bases, with 9 bases between the two germline ends. The CDR3 covers 13 residues. The CDR3 loop is CASSVTGQETQYF. The CDR3 nucleotides are TGCGCCAGCAGCGTGACAGGACAAGAGACCCAGTACTTC.

The gene calls are TRBV5-1 and TRBJ1-6; no definite D call. Trimming removed 1 base at V and 5 bases at J, with 7 bases between. Germline V CDR1 and CDR2: SGHRS, YFSETQ. CDR3 length equals 14 residues. As DNA, the CDR3 is TGCGCCAGCAGCTTGACGGTGAATAATTCACCCCTCCACTTT. Amino acids: CASSLTVNNSPLHF. The complete variable domain, with remaining parts taken from reference TRBV5-1 and TRBJ1-6, reads KAGVTQTPRYLIKTRGQQVTLSCSPISGHRSVSWYQQTPGQGLQFLFEYFSETQRNKGNFPGRFSGRQFSNSRSEMNVSTLELGDSALYLCASSLTVNNSPLHFGNGTRLTVT.